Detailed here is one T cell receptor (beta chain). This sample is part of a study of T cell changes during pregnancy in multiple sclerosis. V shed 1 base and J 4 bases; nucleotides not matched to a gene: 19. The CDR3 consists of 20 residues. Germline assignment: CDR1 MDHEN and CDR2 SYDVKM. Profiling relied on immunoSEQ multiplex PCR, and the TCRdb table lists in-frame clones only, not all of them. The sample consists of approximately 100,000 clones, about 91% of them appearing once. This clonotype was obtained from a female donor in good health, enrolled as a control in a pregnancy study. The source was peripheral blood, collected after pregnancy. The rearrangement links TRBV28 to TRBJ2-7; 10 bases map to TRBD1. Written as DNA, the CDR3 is TGTGCCAGCAGTTTATCCCAACTTTACCAATATTGGGACAGGGGATACGAGCAGTACTTC. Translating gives CASSLSQLYQYWDRGYEQYF.